The entry below describes one T cell receptor (beta chain). This sample was included in a study of blood T cell repertoires in COVID-19. Whole-study context: Acute and convalescent COVID-19 samples came from the United States, Italy and Spain. PBMCs, B-cell-depleted T cells, or T cells were the source of the cDNA or gDNA that made up the material.

How the authors handled the data: Reference gene primer amplification gave estimated nucleated cell counts. Assay used: immunoSEQ multiplex PCR; TCRdb lists only in-frame clones, some missing. V and J calls and clone size are those listed in that table; D and trimming were worked out from the DNA. The data contain 200,000 to 300,000 clones, approximately 89% of them seen just once; the ten biggest clones take up roughly 9.8%. The V gene lost 5 bases and the J gene lost 0 bases, with 10 bases spanning the gap. Germline CDR1 reads SGHDN; CDR2 reads FVKESK. There are 14 residues in the CDR3. The TCR sequence derives from a man aged 35 to 55 who had recovered from COVID-19. The sample taken for sequencing was peripheral blood. The J gene is TRBJ2-5, the V gene TRBV14, with a weak D call TRBD2 (6 bases). The CDR3 region is CASSGRDYQETQYF. The CDR3 bases are TGTGCCAGCAGCGGCCGGGACTACCAAGAGACCCAGTACTTC.